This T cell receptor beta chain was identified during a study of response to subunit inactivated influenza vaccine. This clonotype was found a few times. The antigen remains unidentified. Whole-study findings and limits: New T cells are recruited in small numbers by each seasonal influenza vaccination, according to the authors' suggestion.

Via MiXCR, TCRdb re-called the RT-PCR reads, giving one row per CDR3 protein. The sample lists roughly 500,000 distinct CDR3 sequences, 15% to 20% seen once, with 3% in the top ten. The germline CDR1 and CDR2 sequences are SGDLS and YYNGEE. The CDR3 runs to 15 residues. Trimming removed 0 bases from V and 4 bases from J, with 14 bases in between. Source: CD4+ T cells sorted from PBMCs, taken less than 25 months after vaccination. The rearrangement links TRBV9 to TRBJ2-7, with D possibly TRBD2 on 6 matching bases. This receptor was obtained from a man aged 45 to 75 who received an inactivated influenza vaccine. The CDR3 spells CASSVASGVPYEQYF. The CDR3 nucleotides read TGTGCCAGCAGCGTAGCTTCGGGGGTTCCATACGAGCAGTACTTC.